The 30 T cell receptor beta chains listed next were all sequenced from one sample in a study of OX40 agonist ivuxolimab in advanced cancers. Method: immunoSEQ multiplex PCR; TCRdb's copy keeps in-frame clones and lacks some. The sample yields tens of thousands of clones, around 73% seen once. The sample in question was CD4+ or CD8+ T cells sorted from blood, obtained in a trial of the OX40 agonist ivuxolimab. These TCRs come from an adult with an advanced solid tumor such as melanoma, head and neck, liver or kidney cancer.

This sequence joins TRBV25-1 and TRBJ1-6, with 7 bases fitting TRBD1. The CDR3 is 15 amino acids. From germline, CDR1 is MGHDK and CDR2 SYGVNS. J was trimmed by 7 bases and V by 5 bases; bases with no gene match: 8. This chain's CDR3 is CASSPQGQRNSPLHF. In DNA form, the CDR3 reads TGTGCCAGCAGTCCCCAGGGACAGAGAAATTCACCCCTCCACTTT.

This clone was seen just once. The chain is built from TRBV1 and TRBJ2-7; TRBD2 is the table's D call, not checked against the DNA. TRBV1 is listed as a pseudogene. CDR3 size: 13 residues. The CDR3 DNA is TGCACCAGCAGCCAAGTCCCCTTCTACGAGCAGTACTTC. Protein product: CTSSQVPFYEQYF.

This clone was observed a few times. The rearrangement uses TRBV5-8 and TRBJ2-3; maybe TRBD2 (6 bases). Germline V gives CDR1 SGHTS, CDR2 YDEGEE. V gave up 0 bases and J gave up 2 bases, with 16 bases separating them. The CDR3 loop spans 17 amino acids. The CDR3 nucleotides are TGTGCCAGCAGCTTGGCCTTTTTTGCGGGATACACAGATACGCAGTATTTT. Residues: CASSLAFFAGYTDTQYF.

The CDR3 coding sequence is TGTGCCAGTGCCAGGGTGAACACTGAAGCTTTCTTT. Translated: CASARVNTEAFF. V is TRBV19 and J is TRBJ1-1; TRBD1 is a possible D gene (5 bases). This CDR3 is 12 amino acids long. Trimming removed 8 bases at V and 0 bases at J, with 7 bases between. The germline CDR1 and CDR2 sequences are LNHDA and SQIVND (reference sequence).

The rearrangement uses TRBV19 and TRBJ1-5; the D gene is possibly TRBD1 (5 bases). Germline V gene sequence: CDR1 LNHDA, CDR2 SQIVND (reference sequence). The V end lost 3 bases, the J end lost 3 bases, and 15 bases lay between the germline ends. The CDR3 has 16 amino acids. In nucleotides, the CDR3 is TGTGCCAGTAGTATCAGGTCCGGGACGGTCAATCAGCCCCAGCATTTT. Translation: CASSIRSGTVNQPQHF.

The rearrangement uses TRBV7-9 and TRBJ1-5; no clear D. From germline, CDR1 is SEHNR and CDR2 FQNEAQ (reference sequence). The CDR3 totals 13 residues. V gave up 0 bases and J gave up 4 bases, with 4 bases separating them. In nucleotides, the CDR3 is TGTGCCAGCAGCTTAGCCCTAAATCAGCCCCAGCATTTT. Residues: CASSLALNQPQHF.

This chain uses TRBV30 with TRBJ1-1; D unresolved. The germline V gene encodes CDR1 GTSNPN and CDR2 SVGIG (reference sequence). With 2 bases removed from V and 5 bases from J, the gap between germline ends came to 12 bases. This CDR3 spans 13 amino acids. CDR3 sequence reads: CAWSIKSGTEAFF. The DNA for the CDR3 is TGTGCCTGGAGTATTAAGTCCGGGACTGAAGCTTTCTTT.

The table lists this clone with a few counts. This chain uses TRBV5-1 with TRBJ2-5; D may match TRBD1 or TRBD2 (5 bases each). The germline V gene encodes CDR1 SGHRS and CDR2 YFSETQ. The CDR3 covers 15 residues. Deletions cut 2 bases from V and 5 bases from J, with 16 bases between. CDR3 sequence reads: CASSLSFGTLETQYF. CDR3 DNA sequence: TGCGCCAGCAGCTTATCTTTCGGGACCTTGGAGACCCAGTACTTC.

This chain connects TRBV5-3 to TRBJ2-4, with 13 nucleotides matching TRBD2. TRBV5-3 is assigned to the ORF class and has an uncertain function. The CDR3 sequence is 17 residues long. V was pared by 4 bases and J by 3 bases, with 7 bases of the junction left unmatched. CDR3 DNA sequence: TGTGCCAGAAGCCCGGGACTAGCGGGGACGGTCAAAAACATTCAGTACTTC. Residues: CARSPGLAGTVKNIQYF.

This sequence joins TRBV9 and TRBJ1-1; D ambiguous. Trimming pared 10 bases from V and 1 base from J, leaving 14 bases between. The CDR3 is made up of 13 amino acids. The germline V gene encodes CDR1 SGDLS and CDR2 YYNGEE. CDR3: CAGSPEENTEAFF. In nucleotides, the CDR3 is TGTGCCGGCTCCCCGGAGGAGAACACTGAAGCTTTCTTT.

The chain recombines TRBV14 with TRBJ1-1; D unclear. Trimming shortened V by 8 bases and J by 2 bases, and 12 bases separated the two germline ends. Germline values: CDR1 SGHDN, CDR2 FVKESK. The CDR3 totals 13 residues. CDR3 coding DNA: TGTGCCAGCGGTCCGGGCCCCAACACTGAAGCTTTCTTT. As protein: CASGPGPNTEAFF. The complete variable domain, with remaining parts taken from reference TRBV14 and TRBJ1-1, reads EAGVTQFPSHSVIEKGQTVTLRCDPISGHDNLYWYRRVMGKEIKFLLHFVKESKQDESGMPNNRFLAERTGGTYSTLKVQPAELEDSGVYFCASGPGPNTEAFFGQGTRLTVV.

This chain links TRBV5-4 with TRBJ2-3; D assignment may be TRBD1 or TRBD2 (6 bases each). V was cut by 0 bases and J by 2 bases, with 7 bases left in between. The CDR3 spans 14 residues. From germline, CDR1 is SGHNT and CDR2 YYREEE (reference sequence). The CDR3 protein is CASSLGGATDTQYF. The CDR3 region has the DNA TGTGCCAGCAGCTTGGGGGGGGCCACAGATACGCAGTATTTT.

This chain uses TRBV19 with TRBJ1-6, with 8 bases that match TRBD1. The length of the CDR3 is 14 residues. The V and J ends lost 6 bases and 9 bases, in that order; junction bases with no gene match: 7. Germline-derived CDR1 and CDR2 are LNHDA and SQIVND (reference sequence). CDR3 nucleotides: TGTGCCAGTAGCCCTCAGGGGGCTGGTTCACCCCTCCACTTT. Amino acid sequence: CASSPQGAGSPLHF.

In this sample, this clone turned up a few times. V gene TRBV9 combines with J gene TRBJ2-7; 10 bases are a match to TRBD2. The CDR3 runs to 15 residues. After removal of 0 bases from V and 5 bases from J, the junction contained 5 bases not matched to a gene. Germline V lookup: CDR1 SGDLS, CDR2 YYNGEE. CDR3 in amino acids: CASSVEASGSNEQYF. As DNA, the CDR3 is TGTGCCAGCAGCGTAGAAGCTAGCGGGAGCAACGAGCAGTACTTC.

V usage is TRBV7-8 and J usage is TRBJ1-5, with D hard to call. The CDR3 is 15 residues long. Germline loops: CDR1 SGHVS, CDR2 FQNEAQ. Trimming pared 0 bases from V and 0 bases from J, leaving 6 bases between. CDR3 residues: CASSLARLSNQPQHF. The CDR3 DNA reads TGTGCCAGCAGCTTAGCGCGCCTTAGCAATCAGCCCCAGCATTTT.

This rearrangement joins TRBV9 to TRBJ2-3; D perhaps matches TRBD1 (6 bases). The germline V and J ends were trimmed by 6 bases and 5 bases, with 10 bases remaining between them. CDR1 is SGDLS, CDR2 YYNGEE, per germline. The CDR3 covers 12 residues. The CDR3 reads CASTPGEDTQYF. DNA for the CDR3: TGTGCCAGCACTCCAGGGGAAGATACGCAGTATTTT. Full variable domain (outside the CDR3, taken from reference TRBV9 and TRBJ2-3): DSGVTQTPKHLITATGQRVTLRCSPRSGDLSVYWYQQSLDQGLQFLIQYYNGEERAKGNILERFSAQQFPDLHSELNLSSLELGDSALYFCASTPGEDTQYFGPGTRLTVL.

The V call is TRBV11-2, the J call TRBJ2-5; 8 nucleotides line up with TRBD2. The J call is uncertain, as TRBJ2-7 better fits the DNA end. The CDR3 is 15 residues long. Germline V gene data show CDR1 as SGHAT and CDR2 as FQNNGV. This CDR3 reads CASSRGSGGSYEQYF. The CDR3 region has the DNA TGTGCCAGCAGCCGGGGAAGCGGGGGATCCTACGAGCAGTACTTC.

For this clone: At one end, the junction sequence differs from germline, possibly due to a read error. The V and J genes are TRBV2 and TRBJ2-2, with no clear D. CDR1 and CDR2 (germline): SNHLY, FYNNEI. This CDR3 spans 13 amino acids. The CDR3 coding sequence is TGTACCAGCAGTGAAACGACAACCGGGGAGCTGTTTTTT. Protein product: CTSSETTTGELFF.

The chain uses TRBV4-1 and TRBJ2-2; 12 bases match TRBD1. CDR3 size: 16 residues. Losses at the gene ends were 0 bases for V and 10 bases for J; bases not matched to a gene: 6. Germline CDR1 reads MGHRA; CDR2 reads YSYEKL. CDR3 protein: CASSQDGTGGLEELFF. CDR3 coding DNA: TGCGCCAGCAGCCAAGATGGGACAGGGGGCTTAGAGGAGCTGTTTTTT.

The V and J genes are TRBV28 and TRBJ2-7, with 9 bases that match TRBD1. Looked up from germline, CDR1 is MDHEN and CDR2 is SYDVKM. CDR3 size: 16 residues. Trimming took 5 bases from V and 0 from J; bases not matched to a gene: 8. The CDR3 region is CASSPWTGEGSYEQYF. CDR3 DNA: TGTGCCAGCAGTCCCTGGACAGGGGAGGGCTCCTACGAGCAGTACTTC.

This CDR3 reads CASSVRPGQGTPGANVLTF. As DNA, the CDR3 is TGCGCCAGCAGCGTGAGGCCCGGGCAGGGGACTCCTGGGGCCAACGTCCTGACTTTC. The V and J genes are TRBV5-1 and TRBJ2-6; TRBD1 or TRBD2 may be the D gene (6 bases each). V was shortened by 4 bases and J by 2 bases, with 22 bases between the two germline ends. Germline V gives CDR1 SGHRS, CDR2 YFSETQ. This CDR3 has 19 residues.

The chain joins TRBV18 to TRBJ2-1; 8 bases map to TRBD1. Germline lookup yields CDR1 KGHSH and CDR2 LQKENI. The CDR3 is 13 residues long. J lost 8 bases, V lost 2 bases, and 2 bases had no gene match. In nucleotides, the CDR3 is TGTGCCAGCTCACCAAACAGGGGGGATGAGCAGTTCTTC. Translating it yields CASSPNRGDEQFF.

As concerns this clone: A read error may account for a junction end that differs from germline. The chain couples TRBV5-6 to TRBJ2-5, with no clear D. Germline V lookup: CDR1 SGHDT, CDR2 YYEEEE. The CDR3 has 13 residues. CDR3 protein: CAGSLDLGETQYF. The CDR3 DNA reads TGTGCCGGCAGCTTGGATCTAGGAGAGACCCAGTACTTC. The whole variable domain, filled in from reference TRBV5-6 and TRBJ2-5, reads DAGVTQSPTHLIKTRGQQVTLRCSPKSGHDTVSWYQQALGQGPQFIFQYYEEEERQRGNFPDRFSGHQFPNYSSELNVNALLLGDSALYLCAGSLDLGETQYFGPGTRLLVL.

The chain uses TRBV7-6 and TRBJ2-7, with unresolved D. The V and J ends lost 3 bases and 6 bases respectively, with 15 bases between them. CDR1 is SGHVS, CDR2 FNYEAQ, per germline. The CDR3 runs 14 residues. The CDR3 coding sequence is TGTGCCAGCAGCTTGACAAGGCGCTCCCTCGAGCAGTACTTC. Translated, it gives CASSLTRRSLEQYF. Full variable domain (outside the CDR3, taken from reference TRBV7-6 and TRBJ2-7): GAGVSQSPRYKVTKRGQDVALRCDPISGHVSLYWYRQALGQGPEFLTYFNYEAQQDKSGLPNDRFSAERPEGSISTLTIQRTEQRDSAMYRCASSLTRRSLEQYFGPGTRLTVT.

V gene TRBV7-6 combines with J gene TRBJ1-3; no clear D gene. CDR3 length equals 15 residues. Looked up from germline, CDR1 is SGHVS and CDR2 is FNYEAQ. Trimming stripped 1 base from V and 4 bases from J, with 11 bases between. The CDR3: CASSLDGQTGNTIYF. The CDR3 DNA follows: TGTGCCAGCAGCTTAGACGGGCAGACGGGAAACACCATATATTTT.

This clone was found once. The chain uses TRBV5-1 and TRBJ1-6; 7 bases line up with TRBD1. There are 16 residues in the CDR3. Germline V CDR1 and CDR2: SGHRS, YFSETQ. V was clipped by 0 bases and J by 10 bases; unmatched bases: 10. CDR3: CASSLAGEGATSPLHF. The CDR3 DNA reads as TGCGCCAGCAGCTTGGCCGGGGAGGGGGCGACCTCACCCCTCCACTTT.

The chain joins TRBV7-9 to TRBJ2-4; no clear D. Trimming took off 3 bases at V and 13 bases at J, with 13 bases between the two ends. The CDR3 has 12 residues. Germline V gives CDR1 SEHNR, CDR2 FQNEAQ (reference sequence). CDR3 sequence (DNA): TGTGCCAGCAGCTTCTATGGCCCCGTGCAGTACTTC. This codes for CASSFYGPVQYF.

A few counts support this clone. The chain carries TRBV7-6 and TRBJ1-3; 9 nucleotides agree with TRBD1. The CDR3 totals 15 residues. Trimming cost V 5 bases and J 2 bases; bases outside gene matches: 4. The germline gives CDR1 SGHVS, CDR2 FNYEAQ. Here the CDR3 DNA reads TGTGCCAGCAGCCCCCGACAGGGGGCTGGAAACACCATATATTTT. This sequence encodes CASSPRQGAGNTIYF.

V and J are TRBV27 and TRBJ1-4; D may be TRBD1 (5 bases). V shed 0 bases and J shed 7 bases, with 9 bases lying between them. The length of the CDR3 is 14 residues. The germline CDR1 and CDR2 sequences are MNHEY and SMNVEV (reference sequence). The CDR3 DNA reads TGTGCCAGCAGTTTATCAGGGGTGGGTGAAAAACTGTTTTTT. Translating it yields CASSLSGVGEKLFF.

A remark on this clone: The junction differs from germline at one of its ends, possibly a read error. The CDR3 loop is CASSLNLVGASETQYF. The CDR3 coding sequence is TGTGCTAGCAGCTTGAACCTGGTGGGGGCGAGTGAGACCCAGTACTTC. The chain couples TRBV7-7 to TRBJ2-5; possibly TRBD1 for D (6 bases). CDR1 SSHAT and CDR2 FNYEAQ come from the germline V gene (reference sequence). The CDR3 loop spans 16 amino acids.